This TCR beta chain is drawn from a study of OX40 agonist ivuxolimab in advanced cancers. Study summary: The patients received agonistic anti-OX40 (CD134) antibody ivuxolimab. Of the patients, three showed partial responses, one with hepatocellular carcinoma and two with cutaneous melanoma.

CDR3 length: 17 residues. Trimming removed 6 bases from V and 6 bases from J; junction bases left unmatched: 15. Germline values: CDR1 MDHEN, CDR2 SYDVKM. Clones were read by immunoSEQ multiplex PCR, and TCRdb kept only the in-frame ones, dropping some. The sample records roughly 99,000 clones, about 91% being singletons. A word on this clone: Its antigen is unknown.

General study results and limits: The work left the antigen specificity of expanded peripheral T cells undetermined.

The chain combines TRBV28 with TRBJ1-4, with TRBD1 identical over 8 bases. The material sequenced was CD4+ or CD8+ T cells sorted from blood, taken in a trial of the OX40 agonist ivuxolimab. The sequence derives from an adult with an advanced solid tumor such as melanoma, head and neck, liver or kidney cancer. The CDR3 coding sequence is TGTGCCAGCAGACCCCCCCTTGGACAGGGATCTGATGAAAAACTGTTTTTT. Protein: CASRPPLGQGSDEKLFF.